This is a list of T cell receptor beta chains from one sample in a study of T cells in localized non-small cell lung cancer. TCRdb keeps only in-frame clones here, not all; method: immunoSEQ multiplex PCR. The data show tens of thousands of clones, 75% to 90% seen once. Sequencing was performed on peripheral blood, taken before any cancer treatment. Receptors were obtained from a man between 40 and 75 years old with stage I squamous cell lung carcinoma. The CDR3 runs from the conserved cysteine through the conserved F or W. Fields, in order: V gene, clone size, J gene, D gene, CDR3 protein, CDR3 DNA. D genes are given only for firm matches. Size tells how often a clone was seen (once, few, many) or the class of an expanded clone, and some rows leave it out.

>TRBV21-1|NA|TRBJ1-5|NA
CASSKGAEGLGQPQHF
TGTGCCAGCAGCAAGGGGGCCGAAGGGTTGGGACAGCCCCAGCATTTT
>TRBV21-1|NA|TRBJ1-3|NA
CASTPFPSSYTIYF
TGTGCCAGCACCCCATTTCCCTCTTCTTACACCATATATTTT
>TRBV27|medium-sized|TRBJ2-7|NA
CASSLSTGWGEQYF
TGTGCCAGCAGTCTCTCCACCGGCTGGGGCGAGCAGTACTTC
>TRBV6-5|NA|TRBJ1-1|NA
CATRQDMNTEAFF
TGTGCCACCCGACAGGACATGAACACTGAAGCTTTCTTT
>TRBV4-2|NA|TRBJ2-7|TRBD1
CASSQENRGEQYF
TGTGCCAGCAGCCAAGAAAACAGGGGCGAGCAGTACTTC
>TRBV7-2|NA|TRBJ2-3|TRBD2
CASSSSSGGAADTQYF
TGTGCCAGCAGCTCTTCTAGCGGGGGGGCCGCAGATACGCAGTATTTT
>TRBV19|NA|TRBJ1-1|NA
CASSIQGLNTEAFF
TGTGCCAGTAGTATCCAGGGACTGAACACTGAAGCTTTCTTT
>TRBV4-2|NA|TRBJ2-6|NA
CASSQDGPGAGANVLTF
TGTGCCAGCAGCCAAGATGGGCCGGGGGCTGGGGCCAACGTCCTGACTTTC
>TRBV7-2|NA|TRBJ1-6|NA
CASSPGRLNSPLHF
TGTGCCAGCAGCCCGGGTCGGCTAAATTCACCCCTCCACTTT
>TRBV11-3|NA|TRBJ2-1|NA
CASSSGPSYNEQFF
TGTGCCAGCAGCTCCGGGCCCTCCTACAATGAGCAGTTCTTC
>TRBV6-5|NA|TRBJ2-3|NA
CASSSWTATSTDTQYF
TGTGCCAGCAGTTCATGGACAGCAACTAGCACAGATACGCAGTATTTT
>TRBV7-2|NA|TRBJ1-1|NA
CASSLSRRNTEAFF
TGTGCCAGCAGCTTAAGCAGACGGAACACTGAAGCTTTCTTT
>TRBV10-3|NA|TRBJ1-1|NA
CAIKPTQSNTEAFF
TGTGCCATCAAACCGACCCAGAGCAACACTGAAGCTTTCTTT
>TRBV2|NA|TRBJ1-6|NA
CASSYNGENSPLHF
TGTGCCAGCAGTTATAATGGGGAAAATTCACCCCTCCACTTT
>TRBV7-6|NA|TRBJ2-3|TRBD2
CASSLDLAGGTDTQYF
TGTGCCAGCAGCTTAGACCTAGCGGGGGGGACAGATACGCAGTATTTT
>TRBV30|NA|TRBJ2-5|TRBD2
CAWSVGLVQETQYF
TGTGCCTGGAGTGTAGGACTAGTCCAAGAGACCCAGTACTTC
>TRBV5-1|once|TRBJ1-4|NA
CASSQDISGKLFF
TGCGCCAGCAGCCAGGACATTTCGGGAAAACTGTTTTTT
>TRBV2|NA|TRBJ1-1|TRBD1
CASSEERGHPNLMNTEAFF
TGTGCCAGCAGTGAAGAAAGGGGGCATCCTAACCTCATGAACACTGAAGCTTTCTTT
>TRBV5-4|NA|TRBJ2-1|NA
CASSLAQYSYNEQFF
TGTGCCAGCAGCTTGGCGCAATACTCCTACAATGAGCAGTTCTTC
>TRBV7-8|once|TRBJ1-1|NA
CANSAGHDTEAFF
TGTGCCAACAGCGCGGGACACGACACTGAAGCTTTCTTT
>TRBV4-3|NA|TRBJ1-2|NA
CASSQEGTYDLYGYTF
TGCGCCAGCAGCCAAGAAGGTACATACGATCTCTATGGCTACACCTTC
>TRBV28|NA|TRBJ1-3|NA
CASRVGSGGLAGNTIYF
TGTGCCAGCAGAGTTGGGTCAGGAGGGTTAGCTGGAAACACCATATATTTT
>TRBV7-9|NA|TRBJ2-3|NA
CASSFGHNTDTQYF
TGTGCCAGCAGCTTCGGACATAACACAGATACGCAGTATTTT